This is a list of T cell receptor beta chains from one sample in a study of OX40 agonist ivuxolimab in advanced cancers. Generated by immunoSEQ multiplex PCR, the TCRdb table keeps only in-frame clones and is missing some. This sample has some 41,000 clones; around 92% occur once, and the top ten carry 0.45% to 0.6%. The sequences come from CD4+ or CD8+ T cells sorted from blood, collected in a trial of the OX40 agonist ivuxolimab. These receptors originate from an adult with an advanced solid tumor such as melanoma, head and neck, liver or kidney cancer. The CDR3 runs from the conserved cysteine through the conserved F or W. A D gene is named only where the DNA matches it firmly. Clone size is shown for a subset of rows, as once, few, many or a class of expanded clone.

TRBV4-1	-	TRBJ2-5	-	TGCGCCAGCAGCCATGAATACAGGGAAGAGACCCAGTACTTC	CASSHEYREETQYF
TRBV5-1	TRBD1	TRBJ2-3	-	TGCGCCAGCACGGAAACAGGGGGATCAGATACGCAGTATTTT	CASTETGGSDTQYF
TRBV7-2	-	TRBJ2-3	-	TGTGCCAGCAGCTTAAGAGATACGCAGTATTTT	CASSLRDTQYF
TRBV7-2	TRBD2	TRBJ2-5	-	TGTGCCAGCAGCTCCCCTAGCGGGGGGCTAAAAGAGACCCAGTACTTC	CASSSPSGGLKETQYF
TRBV11-3	-	TRBJ2-7	-	TGTGCCAGCAGCTTAGAAACAGCTGGGGGGAGAGAGCAGTACTTC	CASSLETAGGREQYF
TRBV7-9	TRBD1	TRBJ2-2	-	TGTGCCAGCACCTCCAGGACAGGGGATTCCGGGGAGCTGTTTTTT	CASTSRTGDSGELFF
TRBV10-3	TRBD1	TRBJ2-5	-	TGTGCCATCAGTGCTTCAGGGGGAGTAAACCAAGAGACCCAGTACTTC	CAISASGGVNQETQYF
TRBV4-1	-	TRBJ2-2	-	TGCGCCAGCAGCCAACCTGGAGGAGGGGTGACCGGGGAGCTGTTTTTT	CASSQPGGGVTGELFF
TRBV29-1	-	TRBJ2-7	once	TGCAGCGCGAGACGGGACGGGGACTACGAGCAGTACTTC	CSARRDGDYEQYF
TRBV7-9	TRBD1	TRBJ1-2	few	TGTGCCAGCAGCGCCGGGATCCGGGACAGGGGGCGCCGGGGCTACACCTTC	CASSAGIRDRGRRGYTF
TRBV4-3	-	TRBJ2-3	-	TGCGCCAGCAGCCAGGGCACAACAGATACGCAGTATTTT	CASSQGTTDTQYF
TRBV19	-	TRBJ2-1	once	TGTGCCAGTAGTGGGCGTGGAAACTACAATGAGCAGTTCTTC	CASSGRGNYNEQFF
TRBV6-5	TRBD1	TRBJ1-1	-	TGTGCCAGCAGTTACCCGGGACAGGGGTGGGCTTTCTTT	CASSYPGQGWAFF
TRBV9	-	TRBJ1-1	few	TGTGCCAGCAGCGTAAGGGTAGCGGGCACTGAAGCTTTCTTT	CASSVRVAGTEAFF
TRBV25-1	-	TRBJ2-5	-	TGTGCCAGCAGTCGGGGCGTACGAGGGACCCAGTACTTC	CASSRGVRGTQYF
TRBV5-1	-	TRBJ1-2	-	TGCGCCAGCAGCTTGGAGTCGCCTAACTATGGCTACACCTTC	CASSLESPNYGYTF
TRBV7-2	TRBD1	TRBJ2-2	-	TGTGCCAGCAGCTTCCGGACAGGGGCCACCGGGGAGCTGTTTTTT	CASSFRTGATGELFF
TRBV30	-	TRBJ1-1	-	TGTGCCTGGAGTGTACGACGGGGGAGCACTGAAGCTTTCTTT	CAWSVRRGSTEAFF
TRBV5-1	-	TRBJ1-1	-	TGCGCCAGCATGTCGGGTCTCGGTGCTGAAGCTTTCTTT	CASMSGLGAEAFF
TRBV6-6	TRBD2	TRBJ2-1	-	TGTGCCAGCAGTTACGTTACTAGCGGGGCCCACAATGAGCAGTTCTTC	CASSYVTSGAHNEQFF
TRBV28	TRBD1	TRBJ1-2	-	TGTGCCAGCAGTTTAGGAGGGGGCTTGGGTAACTATGGCTACACCTTC	CASSLGGGLGNYGYTF
TRBV2	TRBD2	TRBJ2-5	-	TGTGCCAGCAGTGAAATTCTCGGGGGGGAGACCCAGTACTTC	CASSEILGGETQYF